The clone carrying this T cell receptor beta chain has ten or more counts. Germline CDR1 is MNHNS and CDR2 is SASEGT. V shed 6 bases, J shed 5 bases, and the junction held 7 bases outside the gene matches. CDR3 size: 15 residues. This sample is drawn from a study of T cells in Graves' hyperthyroidism and ophthalmopathy. Orbital computed tomography and thyroid ultrasound, together with serum TRAb and thyroxine and clinical symptoms, were used for diagnoses. Amplification yielded TCR beta CDR3 regions, with RNA transcripts as the source. First-round RT-PCR targeting the TCR CDR3 was performed with the HTBI primer set. TCRdb re-called the multiplex PCR reads through MiXCR, storing one row per CDR3 protein. The table records roughly 660,000 distinct CDR3 sequences, roughly 17% of them present only once.

The sequence came from a man aged 45-60 years with Graves' hyperthyroidism. The sequencing sample was made of blood. The V gene is TRBV6-1, the J gene TRBJ2-1, with 10 bases that match TRBD1. CDR3 amino acids: CASRQTGTGDNEQFF. Written as DNA, the CDR3 is TGTGCCAGCAGGCAAACCGGGACAGGGGACAATGAGCAGTTCTTC.